This TCR beta chain was retrieved from a study of blood T cells in healthy people across ages. Combining a sample-barcoded 5' primer with a J-beta primer mix, a second PCR ran for roughly 7 to 12 cycles. TCRdb reanalysed the 5' RACE reads using MiXCR and keeps one entry per CDR3 protein. The repertoire holds about 640,000 distinct CDR3 sequences, roughly 53% seen once, with roughly 34% in the top ten. CDR3 length equals 15 residues. The junction had 14 bases not matched to a gene; V was cut back by 10 bases and J by 6 bases. The germline CDR1 and CDR2 sequences are ENHRY and SYGVKD. The chain combines TRBV10-3 with TRBJ2-3; 9 nucleotides match TRBD1. The sample taken for sequencing was blood. The clonotype comes from a man between 60 and 75 years old in good health. Here the CDR3 reads CATTSVDRGVDTQYF. DNA of the CDR3: TGTGCCACTACAAGTGTGGACAGGGGCGTGGATACGCAGTATTTT.